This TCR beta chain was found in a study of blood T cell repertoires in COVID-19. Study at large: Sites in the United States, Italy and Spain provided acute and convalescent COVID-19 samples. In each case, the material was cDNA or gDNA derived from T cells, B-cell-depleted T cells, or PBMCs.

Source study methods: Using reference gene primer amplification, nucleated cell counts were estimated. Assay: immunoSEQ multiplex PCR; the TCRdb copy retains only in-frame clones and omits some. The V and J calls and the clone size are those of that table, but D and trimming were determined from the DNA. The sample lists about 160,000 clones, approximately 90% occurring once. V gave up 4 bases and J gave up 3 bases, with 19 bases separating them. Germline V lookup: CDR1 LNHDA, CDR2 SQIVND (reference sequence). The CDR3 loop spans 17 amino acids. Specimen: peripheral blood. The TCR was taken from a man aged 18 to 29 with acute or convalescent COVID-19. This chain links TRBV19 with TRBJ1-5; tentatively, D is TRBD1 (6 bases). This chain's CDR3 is CASSTPAGGDPNQPQHF. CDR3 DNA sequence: TGTGCCAGTAGTACCCCCGCGGGGGGCGATCCCAATCAGCCCCAGCATTTT.